This T cell receptor beta chain is drawn from a study of read filtering for tumor transcriptome and immune sequencing. Background on the study: Mean patient age was roughly 72 years, range about 47 to 90; around 17 male, 14 female. After DNase treatment, RNA was made into whole-transcriptome libraries. Under 10 patients were R-ISS I, about 16 were R-ISS II, more than five were R-ISS III.

From 300 to 400 ng of RNA, a library with molecular barcoded alpha/delta and beta/gamma adaptors was made. MiXCR was run by TCRdb on the reads, yielding one entry per CDR3 protein. The repertoire consists of 35,000 to 40,000 distinct CDR3 sequences, with roughly 13% occurring once and the leading ten covering about 36%. Germline V lookup: CDR1 SGHDT, CDR2 YYEEEE. There are 18 residues in the CDR3. Losses at the gene ends were 2 bases for V and 0 bases for J; bases not matched to a gene: 7. This clonotype was seen ten or more times. The TCR comes from a donor older than 35 with multiple myeloma. Specimen: a population of CD138-negative cells sorted from bone marrow. This chain links TRBV5-6 with TRBJ2-6; 8 bases line up with TRBD1. In DNA form, the CDR3 reads TGTGCCAGCAGCTTTCCCGGACAGGGAATCTCTGGGGCCAACGTCCTGACTTTC. It translates to CASSFPGQGISGANVLTF.